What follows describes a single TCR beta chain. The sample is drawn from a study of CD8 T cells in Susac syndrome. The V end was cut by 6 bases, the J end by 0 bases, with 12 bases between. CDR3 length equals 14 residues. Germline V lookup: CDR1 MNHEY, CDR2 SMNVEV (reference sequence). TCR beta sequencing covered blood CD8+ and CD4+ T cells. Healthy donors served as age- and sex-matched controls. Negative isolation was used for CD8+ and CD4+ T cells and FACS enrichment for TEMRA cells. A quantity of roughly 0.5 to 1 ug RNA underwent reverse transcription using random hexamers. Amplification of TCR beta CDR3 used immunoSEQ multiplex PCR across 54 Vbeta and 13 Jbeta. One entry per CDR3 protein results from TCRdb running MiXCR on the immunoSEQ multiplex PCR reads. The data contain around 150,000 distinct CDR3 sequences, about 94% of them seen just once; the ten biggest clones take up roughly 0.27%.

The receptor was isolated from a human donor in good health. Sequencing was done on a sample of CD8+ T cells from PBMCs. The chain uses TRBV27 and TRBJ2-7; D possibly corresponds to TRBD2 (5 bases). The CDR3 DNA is TGTGCCAGCAGAGTCGAGCGGAGCTCCTACGAGCAGTACTTC. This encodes CASRVERSSYEQYF.